The 5 T cell receptor beta chains presented below share a single source sample, sequenced in a study of CD8 T cells in Susac syndrome. When the RNA was reverse transcribed, random hexamers were used with an input of about 0.45 to 1 ug. TCRdb re-derived calls from the immunoSEQ multiplex PCR reads in MiXCR, one entry per CDR3 protein. The sample has over 350,000 distinct CDR3 sequences; 75% to 90% are singletons. Sequencing was carried out using CD8+ T cells from PBMCs. These receptor sequences come from a human donor with multiple sclerosis.

This clonotype was detected a few times. The rearrangement links TRBV3-1 to TRBJ2-7; TRBD2 matches at 7 bases. The J segment lost 2 bases and the V segment lost 5 bases, leaving 3 bases of the junction unmatched. Germline V gene lookup returns CDR1 LGHDT and CDR2 YNNKEL (reference sequence). The CDR3 is 13 amino acids. The CDR3 DNA is TGTGCCAGCAGCGGGGGACTACCCTACGAGCAGTACTTC. Translated, it gives CASSGGLPYEQYF.

J is TRBJ2-1 and V is TRBV28, with unresolved D. CDR3 length: 13 amino acids. Germline-derived CDR1 and CDR2 are MDHEN and SYDVKM. V shed 3 bases and J shed 9 bases, with 12 bases lying between them. CDR3 protein: CASSLSPPGEQFF. Here the CDR3 DNA reads TGTGCCAGCAGTTTGTCGCCCCCGGGTGAGCAGTTCTTC.

This clonotype was picked up a small number of times. This chain links TRBV30 with TRBJ2-7; perhaps TRBD1 as D (7 bases). The CDR3 sequence is 12 residues long. The germline V gene encodes CDR1 GTSNPN and CDR2 SVGIG (reference sequence). The CDR3 DNA is TGTGCATTGGGGGGACAGAACTACGAGCAGTACTTC. Amino acid sequence: CALGGQNYEQYF.

This clonotype was seen a single time. V usage is TRBV20-1 and J usage is TRBJ2-7, with D perhaps matching TRBD1 (5 bases). V lost 2 bases, J lost 0 bases, and 5 bases lay in between. The germline CDR1 and CDR2 sequences are DFQATT and SNEGSKA (reference sequence). The CDR3 runs to 12 residues. The CDR3 protein is CSARQGSYEQYF. In DNA, the CDR3 is TGCAGTGCTAGACAGGGCTCCTACGAGCAGTACTTC.

This clonotype was observed a handful of times. This rearrangement joins TRBV7-6 to TRBJ2-7, with 11 bases matching TRBD1. V was clipped by 5 bases and J by 4 bases; unmatched bases: 4. Germline assignment: CDR1 SGHVS and CDR2 FNYEAQ. The CDR3 covers 14 residues. The CDR3 sequence is CASSEGQGGYEQYF. The CDR3 bases are TGTGCCAGCAGCGAGGGACAGGGGGGATACGAGCAGTACTTC.